This TCR beta chain was found in a study of shared clonotypes between healthy human individuals. The donors were all Caucasian adults (living in Nashville, Tennessee). This CDR3 comprises 17 residues. Germline CDR1 reads MDHEN; CDR2 reads SYDVKM. V was pared by 2 bases and J by 6 bases, with 20 bases between. This clone appeared once. The antigen is not known. Broader study findings: Some clonotypes were shared by all four sorted-subset donors, while others were not shared. The non-shared ones had lower generation probabilities than the shared ones.

The input for sorted-subset replicate PCRs was around 210 ng DNA, some 30,000 T cell genomes. As originally analysed: With immunoSEQ giving junction-only sequences and no quality scores, filtering differed. Only in-frame clones appear in the TCRdb table, and some are missing; sequencing was by immunoSEQ multiplex PCR. D and trimming were read from the DNA, whereas the V and J calls and clone size are those reported in that table. The table includes around 510,000 clones, around 95% detected once. The clonotype originates from a woman aged 25 to 39 in good health. V gene TRBV28 combines with J gene TRBJ1-5, with a weak D call TRBD1 (6 bases). Sequenced input: naive CD4+ T cells sorted from blood. As to subset: CD45RA+ positively selected. The CDR3 DNA is TGTGCCAGCAGTTTAAAGGGGACAAGGGACGGTCGTCAGCCCCAGCATTTT. This sequence encodes CASSLKGTRDGRQPQHF.